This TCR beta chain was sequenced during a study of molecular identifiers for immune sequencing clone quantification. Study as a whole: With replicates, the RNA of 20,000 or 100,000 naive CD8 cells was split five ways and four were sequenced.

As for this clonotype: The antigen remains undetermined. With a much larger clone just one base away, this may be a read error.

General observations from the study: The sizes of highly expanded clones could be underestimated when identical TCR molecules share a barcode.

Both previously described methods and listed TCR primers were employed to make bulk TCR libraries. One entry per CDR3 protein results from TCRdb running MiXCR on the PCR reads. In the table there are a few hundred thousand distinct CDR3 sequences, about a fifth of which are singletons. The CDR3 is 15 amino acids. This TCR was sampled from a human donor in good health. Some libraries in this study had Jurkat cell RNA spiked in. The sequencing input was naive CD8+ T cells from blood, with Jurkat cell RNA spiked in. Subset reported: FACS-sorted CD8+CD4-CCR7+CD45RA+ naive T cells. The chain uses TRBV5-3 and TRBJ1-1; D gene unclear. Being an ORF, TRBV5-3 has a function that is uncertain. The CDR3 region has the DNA TGTGCCAGCAGCTTTTGGATGGATAGGAACACTAAAGCTTTCTTT. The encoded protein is CASSFWMDRNTKAFF.